This record covers a single T cell receptor (beta chain). Method: immunoSEQ multiplex PCR; TCRdb's copy keeps in-frame clones and lacks some. The top ten hold 0.8% to 0.9% of the sample, which has approximately 340,000 clones, approximately 90% seen once. This sample is part of a study of blood T cell repertoires in COVID-19. The overall study: Samples came from the United States, Italy and Spain, spanning acute and convalescent COVID-19. Nucleic acid was either cDNA or gDNA, and it came from T cells, B-cell-depleted T cells, or PBMCs.

The participants were between about 18 and 95 years old and came from roughly 24 US areas. Shortly before study entry, within 2 weeks, exposed participants had met a COVID-19 case. Sequencing input: PBMCs or T cells enriched from blood (not recorded which). The sequence was collected from a woman aged 35 to 49 who had been exposed to COVID-19.

The CDR3 spells CARGDGPTNEKLFF. The CDR3 nucleotides read TGTGCCCGGGGAGATGGGCCAACTAATGAAAAACTGTTTTTT. This chain joins TRBV30 and TRBJ1-4; no reliable D call. Germline assignment: CDR1 GTSNPN and CDR2 SVGIG (reference sequence). V lost 8 bases and J lost 0, with 13 bases in between. This CDR3 has 14 residues.